The 24 T cell receptor beta chains below were found in one sample sequenced in a study of blood T cell repertoires in COVID-19. Repertoires were generated with immunoSEQ multiplex PCR, while TCRdb's copy carries only in-frame clones and drops some. The table shows about 480,000 clones, with approximately 90% occurring only once. The material sequenced was PBMCs or T cells enriched from blood (not recorded which). The receptor source for this set is a woman between 40 and 55 years old who had recovered from COVID-19.

The genes are TRBV2 and TRBJ1-2; no definite D call. The germline V gene has CDR1 SNHLY and CDR2 FYNNEI. V was shortened by 2 bases and J by 0 bases, with 4 bases between the two germline ends. The length of the CDR3 is 13 residues. CDR3 in amino acids: CASSESTNYGYTF. For the CDR3, the DNA is TGTGCCAGCAGTGAAAGCACTAACTATGGCTACACCTTC.

The V call is TRBV11-2, the J call TRBJ2-1; D gene ambiguous. Germline V CDR1 and CDR2: SGHAT, FQNNGV. Trimming took off 5 bases at V and 0 bases at J, with 14 bases between the two ends. The CDR3 is 16 amino acids. The CDR3 reads CASSQSARSSYNEQFF. The DNA for the CDR3 is TGTGCCAGCAGCCAGAGCGCCCGGAGCTCCTACAATGAGCAGTTCTTC.

The rearrangement joins TRBV3-1 (or the pseudogene TRBV3-2) to TRBJ1-2; D is possibly TRBD1 (5 bases). V was cut by 6 bases and J by 4 bases, with 12 bases left in between. CDR1 and CDR2 from the germline V gene are LGHDT and YNNKEL (reference sequence). This CDR3 spans 13 amino acids. CDR3 DNA sequence: TGTGCCAGCAGTTCGGGGGGGGTCTATGGCTACACCTTC. This codes for CASSSGGVYGYTF.

The J gene is TRBJ2-1, the V gene TRBV4-3, with TRBD2 matching 9 bases. The ends lost 4 bases at V and 2 bases at J; junction bases unmatched: 12. This CDR3 has 18 residues. Germline V gene sequence: CDR1 LGHNA, CDR2 YSLEER. This CDR3 reads CASSRQNLAGVAYNEQFF. The CDR3 bases are TGCGCCAGCAGCCGACAAAACTTAGCGGGAGTCGCCTACAATGAGCAGTTCTTC.

The chain employs TRBV10-3 and TRBJ2-3, with D possibly TRBD2 on 6 matching bases. Trimming took 6 bases from V and 6 from J, leaving 13 bases between them. The CDR3 totals 13 residues. Germline CDR1 and CDR2: ENHRY and SYGVKD. The CDR3 DNA reads TGTGCCATCAGATTCCGGGAGACGGATACGCAGTATTTT. This translates into CAIRFRETDTQYF.

V gene TRBV9 combines with J gene TRBJ2-1, with 11 positions matching TRBD2. The CDR3 length is 17 residues. With 4 bases clipped from V and 1 base from J, the junction kept 7 bases outside the gene matches. The germline CDR1 and CDR2 sequences are SGDLS and YYNGEE. Written as DNA, the CDR3 is TGTGCCAGCAGCCCTACCCTAGCGGGAGGATCCTACAATGAGCAGTTCTTC. Amino acids: CASSPTLAGGSYNEQFF.

The chain couples TRBV19 to TRBJ2-7, with D uncertain. The germline CDR1 and CDR2 sequences are LNHDA and SQIVND (reference sequence). CDR3 length equals 13 residues. V dropped 7 bases and J dropped 0 bases, with 10 bases sitting between them. CDR3 DNA sequence: TGTGCCAGTACCAACGGGTTCTCCTACGAGCAGTACTTC. It yields the protein CASTNGFSYEQYF.

This chain links TRBV19 with TRBJ2-1; 14 bases match TRBD2. The CDR3 is 21 amino acids. Germline-derived CDR1 and CDR2 are LNHDA and SQIVND (reference sequence). V lost 6 bases to trimming and J lost 9 bases; unmatched junction nucleotides: 25. The CDR3 DNA reads TGTGCCAGTAGCCCCGGACCACGACTAGCGGGAGGGCCAGGAGGATTGGGTGAGCAGTTCTTC. The encoded protein is CASSPGPRLAGGPGGLGEQFF.

The chain joins TRBV27 to TRBJ1-4, with D possibly being TRBD1 (6 bases). Germline V gene data show CDR1 as MNHEY and CDR2 as SMNVEV (reference sequence). V lost 6 bases, J lost 15 bases, and 20 bases lay in between. The CDR3 sequence is 13 residues long. The CDR3: CASRSGTKGRVFF. The DNA of the CDR3 is TGTGCCAGCAGATCCGGGACAAAGGGCCGGGTGTTTTTT. The full variable domain, completed using reference TRBV27 and TRBJ1-4, is EAQVTQNPRYLITVTGKKLTVTCSQNMNHEYMSWYRQDPGLGLRQIYYSMNVEVTDKGDVPEGYKVSRKEKRNFPLILESPSPNQTSLYFCASRSGTKGRVFFGSGTQLSVL.

Concerning this clone: One end of the junction varies from germline; a read error may be responsible. This chain links TRBV18 with TRBJ2-1; 8 bases fit TRBD2. Germline assignment: CDR1 KGHSH and CDR2 LQKENI. This CDR3 spans 18 amino acids. In DNA form, the CDR3 reads TGTGCCAGCTCATCACCGGTCGGGAGGGGGGGCGTCTACAATGAGCAGTTCTTC. This codes for CASSSPVGRGGVYNEQFF.

This rearrangement joins TRBV4-1 to TRBJ1-6; possibly TRBD1 for D (6 bases). Trimming left V 0 bases short and J 11 bases short, with 11 bases between. Germline V gives CDR1 MGHRA, CDR2 YSYEKL. The CDR3 sequence is 14 residues long. The CDR3 DNA sequence: TGCGCCAGCAGCCAAGAAACAGGGATTACACCCCTCCACTTT. Amino acid sequence: CASSQETGITPLHF.

The V call is TRBV4-3, the J call TRBJ1-2; D gene ambiguous. Germline values: CDR1 LGHNA, CDR2 YSLEER. The V end lost 0 bases, the J end lost 3 bases, and 8 bases lay between the germline ends. The CDR3 is 14 residues long. The CDR3 sequence: CASSQDPHDYGYTF. The CDR3 DNA reads TGCGCCAGCAGCCAAGACCCACATGACTATGGCTACACCTTC.

V gene TRBV5-1 combines with J gene TRBJ2-7; 15 positions agree with TRBD2. This CDR3 has 17 amino acids. V gave up 4 bases and J gave up 4 bases; unmatched junction bases: 9. CDR1 and CDR2 from the germline V gene are SGHRS and YFSETQ. The CDR3 bases are TGCGCCAGCAGCCAACGGACTAGCGGGAGGGCGGGTTACGAGCAGTACTTC. Protein product: CASSQRTSGRAGYEQYF. The whole variable domain, remainder taken from reference TRBV5-1 and TRBJ2-7, is KAGVTQTPRYLIKTRGQQVTLSCSPISGHRSVSWYQQTPGQGLQFLFEYFSETQRNKGNFPGRFSGRQFSNSRSEMNVSTLELGDSALYLCASSQRTSGRAGYEQYFGPGTRLTVT.

The J gene is TRBJ1-2, the V gene TRBV5-6, with D maybe TRBD1 (6 bases). Germline CDR1 SGHDT, CDR2 YYEEEE. The CDR3 is 11 amino acids. V was pared by 2 bases and J by 8 bases, with 7 bases between. The CDR3 DNA sequence: TGTGCCAGCAGCTTTAGGGGGGGCTACACCTTC. It encodes CASSFRGGYTF.

A single count supports this clone. V usage is TRBV5-8 and J usage is TRBJ2-2; 7 bases align to TRBD2. The CDR3 spans 15 residues. Per the germline V gene, CDR1 is SGHTS and CDR2 is YDEGEE. V lost 3 bases to trimming and J lost 5 bases; unmatched junction nucleotides: 7. The CDR3 region has the DNA TGTGCCAGCAGCTGGGGGGGAACAGTAACCGGGGAGCTGTTTTTT. Translation: CASSWGGTVTGELFF.

This clone has only one observation. Other DNA sequences in this sample translate to the same CDR3. The CDR3 loop reads CASSPGTDTQYF. The CDR3 DNA sequence: TGCGCCAGCAGCCCCGGCACAGATACGCAGTATTTT. This chain joins TRBV5-1 and TRBJ2-3; D is uncertain. The CDR3 is 12 residues long. Germline-derived CDR1 and CDR2 are SGHRS and YFSETQ. Trimming removed 4 bases from V and 1 base from J, with 4 bases in between.

This clone was seen only a few times. The chain couples TRBV27 to TRBJ1-4; no firm D call. Trimming shortened V by 5 bases and J by 9 bases, and 13 bases separated the two germline ends. There are 13 residues in the CDR3. Germline CDR1 MNHEY, CDR2 SMNVEV (reference sequence). In DNA, the CDR3 is TGTGCCAGCAGTCCACTGGGCCGGCAAAAACTGTTTTTT. Translating gives CASSPLGRQKLFF.

This chain joins TRBV19 and TRBJ1-5; no firm D call. There are 12 residues in the CDR3. The V gene's germline CDR1 is LNHDA and CDR2 SQIVND (reference sequence). Trimming removed 3 bases at V and 15 bases at J, with 15 bases between. CDR3 coding DNA: TGTGCCAGTAGTATCCCCGGAGCGCTCTGGCATTTT. Translated, it gives CASSIPGALWHF.

This chain links TRBV10-2 with TRBJ1-3, with 9 bases lining up with TRBD1. The V and J ends lost 3 bases and 7 bases, in that order; junction bases with no gene match: 7. The CDR3 runs to 15 residues. CDR1 WSHSY and CDR2 SAAADI come from the germline V gene. This chain's CDR3 is CASSDPGQGRNTIYF. The CDR3 DNA sequence: TGCGCCAGCAGTGACCCCGGACAGGGGAGGAACACCATATATTTT.

The J gene is TRBJ2-7, the V gene TRBV27; possible D gene TRBD2, 5 bases. V lost 5 bases and J 1 base, leaving 12 bases between the germline ends. Germline V gives CDR1 MNHEY, CDR2 SMNVEV (reference sequence). The CDR3 length is 14 residues. CDR3 DNA sequence: TGTGCCAGCAGTCCTGGACGGACTTCCTACGAGCAGTACTTC. Translated: CASSPGRTSYEQYF.

This sequence joins TRBV11-3 and TRBJ2-5, with D possibly being TRBD2 (5 bases). Trimming took 3 bases from V and 4 from J, leaving 9 bases between them. The CDR3 totals 13 residues. Germline CDR1 and CDR2: SGHNT and YENEEA. The CDR3 region has the DNA TGTGCCAGCAGCTTGTCGGGATCAGAGACCCAGTACTTC. It encodes CASSLSGSETQYF. The full variable domain, rest sourced from reference TRBV11-3 and TRBJ2-5, is EAGVVQSPRYKIIEKKQPVAFWCNPISGHNTLYWYLQNLGQGPELLIRYENEEAVDDSQLPKDRFSAERLKGVDSTLKIQPAELGDSAVYLCASSLSGSETQYFGPGTRLLVL.

The V and J genes are TRBV19 and TRBJ2-7, with 14 nucleotides matching TRBD2. CDR1 and CDR2 (germline): LNHDA, SQIVND (reference sequence). The CDR3 has 16 amino acids. The trim removed 4 bases at V and 5 bases at J, leaving 7 bases unmatched. CDR3 loop: CASSKGLAGDMNEQYF. As DNA, the CDR3 is TGTGCCAGTAGTAAGGGACTAGCGGGAGATATGAACGAGCAGTACTTC.

The chain links TRBV7-2 to TRBJ2-7; 7 bases are a match to TRBD1. Germline V CDR1 and CDR2: SGHTA, FQGNSA. The CDR3 is 14 amino acids. The V gene end was trimmed by 6 bases and the J gene end by 3 bases; junction bases not matched to a gene: 8. Here the CDR3 reads CASRPGTANYEQYF. The CDR3 DNA is TGTGCCAGCAGGCCAGGGACAGCCAACTACGAGCAGTACTTC.

The chain is built from TRBV6-5 and TRBJ2-7, with D tentatively TRBD2 (5 bases). CDR3 length equals 13 residues. Germline V lookup: CDR1 MNHEY, CDR2 SVGAGI. Trimming pared 7 bases from V and 0 bases from J, leaving 10 bases between. The chain's CDR3 is CASIRSGSYEQYF. In DNA form, the CDR3 reads TGTGCCAGCATTAGAAGCGGCTCCTACGAGCAGTACTTC.